The rows below give T cell receptor beta chains drawn from one sample of a study of blood T cells in healthy people across ages. MiXCR, run by TCRdb on the 5' RACE reads, gives a single entry per CDR3 protein. The sample yields fewer than 1 million distinct CDR3 sequences, about 42% seen once. Sequencing was done on a sample of blood. The receptor source for this set is a man between 60 and 70 years old in good health. Each CDR3 is given with its conserved first and last residue. D genes are given only for firm matches. The size field is filled for only some rows; it gives once, few, many or a size class.

NA	TRBD1	TRBV11-3	TRBJ2-5	16	CASSNPYPGGGETQYF	TGTGCCAGCAGCAACCCCTACCCAGGGGGCGGGGAGACCCAGTACTTC
NA	NA	TRBV7-8	TRBJ1-5	16	CASSLEGRVSNQPQHF	TGTGCCAGCAGTTTAGAGGGCAGGGTAAGCAATCAGCCCCAGCATTTT
NA	NA	TRBV5-1	TRBJ2-3	14	CASSLDGGSDTQYF	TGCGCCAGCAGCTTGGATGGGGGGTCAGATACGCAGTATTTT
few	TRBD1	TRBV18	TRBJ2-7	16	CASSPQGQGAAGEQYF	TGTGCCAGCTCACCCCAGGGACAGGGGGCGGCTGGCGAGCAGTACTTC
NA	NA	TRBV7-9	TRBJ1-1	14	CASRNLGGTGRAFF	TGTGCCAGCAGAAATCTAGGGGGGACCGGTCGTGCTTTCTTT
few	NA	TRBV5-1	TRBJ2-3	15	CASSSGTSSTDTQYF	TGCGCCAGCAGCTCTGGTACTTCTAGCACAGATACGCAGTATTTT
NA	TRBD2	TRBV6-6	TRBJ2-7	13	CASWSGGSYEQYF	TGTGCCAGCTGGAGCGGGGGCTCTTACGAGCAGTACTTC
few	NA	TRBV6-2/TRBV6-3	TRBJ1-2	13	CASNWGEDYGYTF	TGTGCCAGCAATTGGGGGGAAGACTATGGCTACACCTTC
many	TRBD1	TRBV7-3	TRBJ2-5	14	CASSSRGRVETQYF	TGTGCCAGCAGCTCCAGGGGGCGTGTAGAGACCCAGTACTTC
NA	TRBD2	TRBV4-3	TRBJ2-1	15	CASSQQRGGYNEQFF	TGCGCCAGCAGCCAACAGCGGGGGGGCTACAATGAGCAGTTCTTC
many	NA	TRBV15	TRBJ2-4	15	CATSRGTTAKNIQYF	TGTGCCACCAGCAGAGGGACTACGGCCAAAAACATTCAGTACTTC
NA	NA	TRBV6-6	TRBJ1-5	16	CASSGGASNSNQPQHF	TGTGCCAGCAGTGGAGGAGCATCGAATAGCAATCAGCCCCAGCATTTT
NA	TRBD2	TRBV12-3/TRBV12-4	TRBJ2-3	15	CASTKTRLAVDTQYF	TGTGCCAGCACCAAGACGAGACTAGCTGTAGATACGCAGTATTTT
few	NA	TRBV4-2	TRBJ1-4	15	CASSPLMRGVEKLFF	TGTGCCAGCAGTCCTTTAATGAGGGGTGTTGAAAAACTGTTTTTT
NA	TRBD1	TRBV5-1	TRBJ2-4	15	CASSLAPDRAWEQYF	TGCGCCAGCAGCTTGGCCCCCGACAGGGCGTGGGAGCAGTACTTC
few	NA	TRBV7-2	TRBJ2-7	14	CASRGGGEVNEQYF	TGTGCCAGCAGGGGGGGCGGCGAGGTAAACGAGCAGTACTTC
NA	NA	TRBV10-3	TRBJ2-1	15	CAISEISGVGYEQFF	TGTGCCATCAGTGAGATATCCGGAGTAGGCTATGAGCAGTTCTTC
few	TRBD2	TRBV12-3/TRBV12-4	TRBJ2-7	12	CASSVRDYGQYF	TGTGCCAGCAGTGTCCGGGACTACGGGCAGTACTTC
NA	TRBD2	TRBV6-2/TRBV6-3	TRBJ2-3	19	CASSFRNGTSGVDTDTQYF	TGTGCCAGCAGTTTCCGCAACGGGACTAGCGGGGTAGACACAGATACGCAGTATTTT
NA	NA	TRBV29-1	TRBJ1-2	12	CSVLKGSYGYTF	TGCAGCGTTTTAAAGGGGTCCTATGGCTACACCTTC
many	TRBD1	TRBV29-1	TRBJ1-4	15	CSVEAQTGGTEKLFF	TGCAGCGTTGAAGCTCAGACAGGGGGGACTGAAAAACTGTTTTTT
NA	NA	TRBV14	TRBJ2-1	13	CASSRNIDNEQFF	TGTGCCAGCAGCCGCAACATTGACAATGAGCAGTTCTTC
NA	TRBD2	TRBV25-1	TRBJ2-7	21	CASSAQAGILAGPTRRFEQYF	TGTGCCAGCAGTGCTCAGGCAGGGATACTAGCGGGTCCCACCCGACGGTTCGAGCAGTACTTC
NA	NA	TRBV11-3	TRBJ1-1	14	CASSGTSMNTEAFF	TGTGCCAGCTCCGGGACAAGCATGAACACTGAAGCTTTCTTT
NA	NA	TRBV12-3/TRBV12-4	TRBJ1-6	14	CASSVQGFNSPLHF	TGTGCCAGCAGCGTACAGGGTTTTAATTCACCCCTCCACTTT
few	NA	TRBV4-1	TRBJ1-2	15	CASSQEGPTNYGYTF	TGCGCCAGCAGCCAAGAAGGGCCCACAAACTATGGCTACACCTTC
few	NA	TRBV7-2	TRBJ2-7	14	CASSLGVGYNEQYF	TGTGCCAGCAGCTTAGGGGTAGGGTATAACGAGCAGTACTTC
NA	NA	TRBV2	TRBJ2-7	15	CVSSEDAGASYEQYF	TGTGTCAGCAGTGAAGACGCAGGGGCATCCTACGAGCAGTACTTC
NA	NA	TRBV20-1	TRBJ1-5	14	CSARAAQGIQPQHF	TGCAGTGCTAGAGCCGCACAGGGAATTCAGCCCCAGCATTTT
few	NA	TRBV20-1	TRBJ2-5	12	CSARTVQETQYF	TGCAGTGCTAGAACCGTCCAAGAGACCCAGTACTTC
NA	NA	TRBV27	TRBJ2-1	11	CASRKNNEQFF	TGTGCCAGCAGGAAAAACAATGAGCAGTTCTTC
few	TRBD2	TRBV15	TRBJ2-4	16	CATSSGAGGIKNIQYF	TGTGCCACCAGCAGCGGGGCGGGGGGGATAAAAAACATTCAGTACTTC
NA	TRBD1	TRBV4-1	TRBJ1-6	16	CASSPQDRGYNSPLHF	TGCGCCAGCAGCCCACAGGACAGGGGGTACAATTCACCCCTCCACTTT
few	TRBD2	TRBV20-1	TRBJ2-1	15	CSASPGLAVYNEQFF	TGCAGTGCTAGCCCAGGGCTAGCGGTTTACAATGAGCAGTTCTTC
NA	NA	TRBV29-1	TRBJ1-4	12	CSAEDRTEKLFF	TGCAGCGCAGAGGACCGGACTGAAAAACTGTTTTTT
few	TRBD1	TRBV2	TRBJ2-1	14	CASTRDSNYNEQFF	TGTGCCAGCACCCGGGACAGTAACTACAATGAGCAGTTCTTC